This is a list of T cell receptor beta chains from one sample in a study of blood T cell repertoires in COVID-19. The method was immunoSEQ multiplex PCR; TCRdb's version includes in-frame clones alone and lacks a portion of them. This sample has roughly 250,000 clones, with over 80% found just once. The sample taken for sequencing was PBMCs or T cells enriched from blood (not recorded which). These receptors originate from a woman aged 18-29 years who had recovered from COVID-19. Both conserved end residues are part of each CDR3. The D gene is left open where the match is weak. Some rows mark clone size as missing; the rest say once, few, many or name a class of expanded clone.

>TRBV6-5|NA|TRBD2|TRBJ2-7
TGTGCCAGCAGTCCCTCGGGACTAGAGGGGAACGAGCAGTACTTC
CASSPSGLEGNEQYF
>TRBV10-3|NA|TRBD2|TRBJ2-3
TGTGCCATCAGTCTAGCGGGGGGGAGGTCAGATACGCAGTATTTT
CAISLAGGRSDTQYF
>TRBV18|few|NA|TRBJ2-1
TGTGCCAGCTCGCTATCTTGGGCGCAGTTCTTC
CASSLSWAQFF
>TRBV6-6|few|NA|TRBJ2-2
TGTGCCAGCAGTCGAGGGGGAGGGACTTCATCGAACACCGGGGAGCTGTTTTTT
CASSRGGGTSSNTGELFF
>TRBV25-1|NA|NA|TRBJ2-3
TGTGCCAGCAGTTCCAGTACAGATACGCCGTATTTT
CASSSSTDTPYF
>TRBV6-4|once|NA|TRBJ2-2
TGTGCCAGCAGTGACAGGACTGACACCGGGGAGCTGTTTTTT
CASSDRTDTGELFF
>TRBV5-1|NA|NA|TRBJ2-7
TGCGCCAGCAGCTTGGAAACTATATACGAGCAGTACTTC
CASSLETIYEQYF
>TRBV14|NA|TRBD1|TRBJ1-4
TGTGCCAGCAGCCAAGTTGGACAGGGAGGTGAAAAACTGTTTTTT
CASSQVGQGGEKLFF
>TRBV7-6|NA|NA|TRBJ2-7
TGTGCCAGCAGCCGCGCGGGGGCCGCCGGCTACGAGCAGTACTTC
CASSRAGAAGYEQYF
>TRBV7-9|NA|NA|TRBJ1-1
TGTGCCAGCAGCTTAGCTGGGGGACTCCCGAACACTGAAGCTTTCTTT
CASSLAGGLPNTEAFF
>TRBV6-5|once|TRBD2|TRBJ2-7
TGTGCCAGTCGGACTAGCGGATACGAGCAGTACTTC
CASRTSGYEQYF
>TRBV2|NA|NA|TRBJ1-2
TGTGCCAGCAGTGAACAGGCGTATGGCTACACCTTC
CASSEQAYGYTF
>TRBV2|NA|NA|TRBJ1-5
TGTGCCAGCAGTTGGGGACTAGGCAATCAGCCCCAGCATTTT
CASSWGLGNQPQHF
>TRBV10-1|NA|TRBD2|TRBJ2-5
TGCGCCAGCAGTGAGGTAGCGGGGAAAGAGACCCAGTACTTC
CASSEVAGKETQYF
>TRBV5-1|NA|TRBD2|TRBJ2-1
TGCGCCAGCAGCTTGACTACTAGCGGGAGCTCCTACAATGAGCAGTTCTTC
CASSLTTSGSSYNEQFF
>TRBV28|NA|TRBD2|TRBJ2-7
TGTGCCAGCAATCTTAGCGGGAGCTCCTACGAGCAGTACTTC
CASNLSGSSYEQYF
>TRBV24-1|NA|NA|TRBJ1-5
TGTGCCACCAGTGATTTGTTTTCGAATCAGCCCCAGCATTTT
CATSDLFSNQPQHF
>TRBV3-1/TRBV3-2|NA|NA|TRBJ2-5
TGTGCCAGCAGCCAATCCCCTCAGACCCAGTACTTC
CASSQSPQTQYF
>TRBV4-2|NA|NA|TRBJ1-2
TGTGCCAGCAGCCAAGACAGTCAGGGTCTTGGCGGTGGCTACACCTTC
CASSQDSQGLGGGYTF
>TRBV5-8|NA|TRBD1|TRBJ1-5
TGTGCCAGCAGCCTAGGAAGCTCAAAAGCAGGGGGAAATCAGCCCCAGCATTTT
CASSLGSSKAGGNQPQHF
>TRBV5-4|NA|NA|TRBJ2-3
TGTGCCAGCAGCCTTAGCGGTTCTAGCACAGATACGCAGTATTTT
CASSLSGSSTDTQYF
>TRBV29-1|NA|TRBD2|TRBJ2-5
TGCAGCGTTGAAGTTCCGGGACTAGCTCAAGAGACCCAGTACTTC
CSVEVPGLAQETQYF
>TRBV28|NA|TRBD1|TRBJ2-7
TGTGCCAGCAGTGCGACCGGGACAGGAGTCTACGAGCAGTACTTC
CASSATGTGVYEQYF
>TRBV24-1|NA|NA|TRBJ2-1
TGTGCCACCAGTGACCATTACAATGAGCAGTTCTTC
CATSDHYNEQFF
>TRBV6-5|NA|TRBD1|TRBJ2-7
TGTGCCAGCAGCAAACAGGGGGCCGGGGACGAGCAGTACTTC
CASSKQGAGDEQYF
>TRBV27|once|NA|TRBJ1-1
TGTGCCAGCAGCCAGACAGAGCACACTGAAGCTTTCTTT
CASSQTEHTEAFF
>TRBV27|NA|TRBD2|TRBJ2-5
TGTGCCAGCAGTCCTAGCGGGGTGGAGACCCAGTACTTC
CASSPSGVETQYF
>TRBV5-1|NA|NA|TRBJ1-1
TGCGCCAGCAGCTTGGCCTCGCAGGGGACTGAAGCTTTCTTT
CASSLASQGTEAFF
>TRBV4-1|NA|TRBD1|TRBJ1-2
TGCGCCAGCAGACCAGGGGGCGGGGGTGGCTACACCTTC
CASRPGGGGGYTF
>TRBV2|NA|NA|TRBJ2-7
TGTGCCAGCAGCTCCCCCAGGGGACAAGATAACTACGAGCAGTACTTC
CASSSPRGQDNYEQYF
>TRBV3-1/TRBV3-2|NA|TRBD2|TRBJ2-7
TGTGCCAGCAGCCCCGGGACTAGCGGGCTTTCCTACGAGCAGTACTTC
CASSPGTSGLSYEQYF
>TRBV28|NA|TRBD1|TRBJ2-7
TGTGCCAGCTTTGACAGGGGCTCGTACGAGCAGTACTTC
CASFDRGSYEQYF
>TRBV9|NA|TRBD2|TRBJ2-7
TGTGCCAGCAGCCCACTAGCGGGTAGTTTCTTAGAGCAGTACTTC
CASSPLAGSFLEQYF
>TRBV15|NA|NA|TRBJ2-5
TGTGCCACCAGCAGAGATCCCCGGGCGGGGGAGACCCAGTACTTC
CATSRDPRAGETQYF
>TRBV5-1|NA|NA|TRBJ2-7
TGCGCCAGCAGCTTTCTCTCTAGCGCTTCCTACGAGCAGTACTTC
CASSFLSSASYEQYF
>TRBV12-3/TRBV12-4|NA|TRBD2|TRBJ2-3
TGTGCCAGCAGTATGGGGGGGGAAGATACGCAGTATTTT
CASSMGGEDTQYF
>TRBV19|NA|NA|TRBJ2-7
TGTGCCAGTAGTATAGATCACAGGAGCTACGAGCAGTACTTC
CASSIDHRSYEQYF
>TRBV7-6|NA|TRBD1|TRBJ2-7
TGTGCCAGCAGCTTAGCAGTGACAGGGGACGAGCAGTACTTC
CASSLAVTGDEQYF
>TRBV3-1/TRBV3-2|NA|NA|TRBJ1-2
TGTGCCAGCAGCCCGCAGGTTTCTTATGGCTACACCTTC
CASSPQVSYGYTF
>TRBV7-2|once|TRBD1|TRBJ2-6
TGTGCCAGCAGCTTAAGATTCCCGGGACAGTACTCTGGGGCCAACGTCCTGACTTTC
CASSLRFPGQYSGANVLTF
>TRBV2|few|TRBD1|TRBJ2-7
TGTGCCAGCAGGCCCGGGACAGGGGAGAGCGAGCAGTACTTC
CASRPGTGESEQYF
>TRBV18|NA|TRBD1|TRBJ1-6
TGTGCCAGCTCACCACCCAGGACAGGGAGAAATTCACCCCTCCACTTT
CASSPPRTGRNSPLHF
>TRBV3-1/TRBV3-2|NA|TRBD1|TRBJ2-5
TGTGCCAGCAGCCGACCTGGACAGGGAAGAGAGACCCAGTACTTC
CASSRPGQGRETQYF
>TRBV25-1|NA|NA|TRBJ1-6
TGTGCCAGCAGGAGGGTAGATACCTATAATTCACCCCTCCACTTT
CASRRVDTYNSPLHF
>TRBV7-9|NA|NA|TRBJ2-7
TGTGCCAGCAGCTTAGCGGGGGGACACGAGCAGTACTTC
CASSLAGGHEQYF
>TRBV28|NA|TRBD2|TRBJ2-7
TGTGCCAGCATCACGGGGGAGGGATCGGACGAGCAGTACTTC
CASITGEGSDEQYF
>TRBV10-3|NA|NA|TRBJ1-1
TGTGCCATCAGGGCGACAGGGAACACTGAAGCTTTCTTT
CAIRATGNTEAFF
>TRBV7-3|NA|NA|TRBJ1-2
TGTGCCAGCAGCTTAGAGGCAGGGAAGGATGGCTACACCTTC
CASSLEAGKDGYTF
>TRBV3-1/TRBV3-2|NA|TRBD1|TRBJ1-6
TGTGCCAGCAGCCGACAGGGGAGGAATAGTTCACCCCTCCACTTT
CASSRQGRNSSPLHF
>TRBV28|NA|NA|TRBJ2-1
TGTGCCAGCAGTTTGGGGCGAAATGAGCAGTTCTTC
CASSLGRNEQFF
>TRBV19|NA|NA|TRBJ2-1
TGTGCCAGTGAGGCTGAGGCGCGGGGCAATGAGCAGTTCTTC
CASEAEARGNEQFF
>TRBV24-1|NA|NA|TRBJ2-7
TGTGCCACCAGTGACTCAACAGCGGTCCAGCACTTC
CATSDSTAVQHF
>TRBV6-1|NA|TRBD1|TRBJ2-7
TGTGCCAGCAGTGAACAGGGGGCCTTTTCCTACGAGCAGTACTTC
CASSEQGAFSYEQYF
>TRBV19|NA|NA|TRBJ1-1
TGTGCCAGTAGTATTTCGGGGGGGCGGAACACTGAAGCTTTCTTT
CASSISGGRNTEAFF